The present entry profiles one T cell receptor beta chain with its context. As a fraction of the sample, this clone is medium-sized (0.01 to 0.1%). Its antigen is still unknown. Base qualities are not at hand, and no much larger clone is one base apart. These data come from a study of metastatic and nonmetastatic thyroid tumors (TCRdb year 2020). Turning to the overall study: For patients with malignant and with benign thyroid disease, the researchers compared repertoires between peripheral blood samples and tumor or nodule tissue samples. The study at large found these results: In both blood and tumor samples, TCR beta diversity was reported to be significantly higher in malignant tumors than in benign nodules.

V is pared back by 0 bases and J by 2 bases, with 9 bases lying between the germline termini. Per the germline V gene, MNHEY is the CDR1 and SVGAGI is the CDR2. Including the terminal cysteine and phenylalanine, the CDR3 comprises 15 residues. The DNA shown is the 45-base CDR3, in frame from base 1. Library preparation used PCR. Sequencing took place on an Illumina HiSeq 4000. High-throughput sequencing was used to profile the TCR beta-chain CDR3 region of every patient. The original methods were these. Drawing on CDR3 differences between clinicopathological groups, the researchers built a classifier meant to tell apart patients with distant-metastatic papillary thyroid cancer. The Shannon index was used to assess repertoire diversity, and the Morisita-Horn index was used to assess tumor-blood repertoire similarity. TCRdb reanalyzed the raw reads on its own, using fastp at Q25 for trimming and MiXCR for clone calling, and kept in-frame beta chains. These V and J calls are TCRdb output, not the study's own analysis. The sample table holds about 33,000 clones, of which about a sixth were seen once. The top ten clonotypes cover 12% of the sample.

Before undergoing thyroid surgery, none of the patients had been given any kind of treatment. Using T-cell receptor beta sequencing, the researchers looked back retrospectively at clinical samples from patients, gathered between the early 2010s and the late 2010s. The chain is assembled from TRBV6-5 and TRBJ2-3; the D gene remains uncertain. The TCR originated in a male donor with papillary thyroid cancer or a benign thyroid nodule (not recorded which). Some clones in this sample may be carry-over from other donors' samples. The sample was blood. CDR3 sequence: CASSYSHPSTDTQYF. Read as DNA, the sequence is TGTGCCAGCAGTTACTCGCACCCTTCCACAGATACGCAGTATTTT.